The clone carrying this T cell receptor beta chain was seen only once. Its target is unknown. The TCR beta profiling, which covered VDJ combination and CDR3 sequence, was carried out using genomic DNA as the template. TCRdb ran MiXCR on the reads and lists one entry per CDR3 protein. The sample has 110,000 or so distinct CDR3 sequences, around 49% seen once; the top ten hold 30% to 40%. The V gene lost 9 bases and the J gene lost 2 bases, with 19 bases spanning the gap. The CDR3 sequence is 16 residues long. In germline, CDR1 is KGHDR, CDR2 SFDVKD. This sample is part of a study of CD8+CD57+ T cells in acquired aplastic anemia. The overall study: The study obtained an average of roughly 2.9 ug of DNA from sorted CD4+ and CD8+ cells.

Findings of the study overall: Patients shared about 30 CD8+ CDR3 sequences with controls.

The chain joins TRBV24-1 to TRBJ1-5; no firm D call. This receptor was obtained from a human donor in good health, serving as a control. Sequencing was performed on sorted CD4+, CD8+, or CD8+CD57+ T cells (not recorded which) from PBMCs. The CDR3 DNA is TGTGCCACCTTACCGTTGGCGGGGTCGGGCAATCAGCCCCAGCATTTT. Amino acids: CATLPLAGSGNQPQHF.